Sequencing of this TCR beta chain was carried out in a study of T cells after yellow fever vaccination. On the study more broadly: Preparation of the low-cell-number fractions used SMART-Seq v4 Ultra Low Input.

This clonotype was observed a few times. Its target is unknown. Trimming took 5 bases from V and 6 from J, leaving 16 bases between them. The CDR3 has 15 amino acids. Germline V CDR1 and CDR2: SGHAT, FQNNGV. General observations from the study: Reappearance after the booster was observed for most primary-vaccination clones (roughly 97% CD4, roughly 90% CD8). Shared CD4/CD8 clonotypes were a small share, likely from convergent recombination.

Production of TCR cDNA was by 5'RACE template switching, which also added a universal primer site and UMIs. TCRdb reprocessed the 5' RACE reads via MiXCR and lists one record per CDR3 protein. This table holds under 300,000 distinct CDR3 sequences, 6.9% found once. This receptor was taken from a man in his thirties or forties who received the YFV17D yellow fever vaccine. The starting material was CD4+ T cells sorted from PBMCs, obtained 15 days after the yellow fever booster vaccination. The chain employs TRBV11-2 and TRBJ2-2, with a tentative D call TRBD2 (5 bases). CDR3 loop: CASSTWTGPSGELFF. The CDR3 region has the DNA TGTGCCAGCAGCACCTGGACTGGACCCTCCGGGGAGCTGTTTTTT.